What follows are 27 T cell receptor beta chains derived from one specimen sequenced in a study of cytomegalovirus exposure and HLA in healthy donors. Primers included in the PCR were 60 Vbeta and 13 Jbeta primers. TCRdb keeps only in-frame clones here, not all; method: immunoSEQ multiplex PCR. The table lists about 190,000 clones, roughly 80% of them singletons. The sample comprised PBMCs. The receptors derive from a woman aged 50 to 60 in good health and CMV-seropositive.

DNA for the CDR3: TGCGCCAGCAGCTTGAGACAGGGGGGGGATGAGCAGTTCTTC. Its translation: CASSLRQGGDEQFF. The J gene is TRBJ2-1, the V gene TRBV5-1; 9 nucleotides match TRBD1. Germline values: CDR1 SGHRS, CDR2 YFSETQ. J gave up 8 bases and V 1 base, and 4 bases lay outside the gene matches. The length of the CDR3 is 14 residues.

This rearrangement joins TRBV6-4 to TRBJ1-1; D gene uncertain. Trimming removed 11 bases at V and 3 bases at J, with 16 bases between. The CDR3 length is 13 residues. Germline V lookup: CDR1 MRHNA, CDR2 SNTAGT. CDR3 loop: CAPRTNGDTEAFF. CDR3 bases: TGTGCCCCCAGAACGAACGGGGACACTGAAGCTTTCTTT.

J is TRBJ2-1 and V is TRBV5-1, with D possibly matching TRBD2 (5 bases). Per the germline V gene, CDR1 is SGHRS and CDR2 is YFSETQ. The V end was cut by 2 bases, the J end by 0 bases, with 9 bases between. CDR3 size: 15 residues. This CDR3 is CASSLLGNSYNEQFF. The CDR3 nucleotides read TGCGCCAGCAGCTTACTAGGGAACTCCTACAATGAGCAGTTCTTC.

For the CDR3, the DNA is TGTGCCAGCAGCCCTAGCAACCAAGAGACCCAGTACTTC. Translation gives CASSPSNQETQYF. V and J are TRBV7-2 and TRBJ2-5, with D possibly matching TRBD2 (5 bases). Germline CDR1 is SGHTA and CDR2 is FQGNSA. CDR3 length: 13 amino acids. V was pared by 5 bases and J by 0 bases, with 7 bases between. The complete variable domain, with remaining parts taken from reference TRBV7-2 and TRBJ2-5, reads GAGVSQSPSNKVTEKGKDVELRCDPISGHTALYWYRQSLGQGLEFLIYFQGNSAPDKSGLPSDRFSAERTGGSVSTLTIQRTQQEDSAVYLCASSPSNQETQYFGPGTRLLVL.

The rearrangement uses TRBV27 and TRBJ2-5, with TRBD2 as a possible D gene (6 bases). V lost 1 base, J lost 7 bases, and 7 bases lay in between. CDR1 is MNHEY, CDR2 SMNVEV, per germline (reference sequence). This CDR3 is 12 amino acids long. Here the CDR3 reads CASSLFGGTQYF. CDR3 sequence (DNA): TGTGCCAGCAGTTTATTCGGGGGGACCCAGTACTTC.

The chain is built from TRBV5-1 and TRBJ2-5; D not resolved. This CDR3 region has 13 residues. Germline CDR1 SGHRS, CDR2 YFSETQ. V was cut by 0 bases and J by 4 bases, with 7 bases left in between. CDR3 sequence (DNA): TGCGCCAGCAGCTTGGAAGGCGGAGAGACCCAGTACTTC. As protein: CASSLEGGETQYF.

This sequence joins TRBV28 and TRBJ1-2; tentative D call: TRBD1 (6 bases). Germline V gives CDR1 MDHEN, CDR2 SYDVKM. The CDR3 sequence is 17 residues long. V lost 0 bases to trimming and J lost 5 bases, with 19 bases between them. CDR3: CASSLWGADSVRYGYTF. DNA of the CDR3: TGTGCCAGCAGTTTATGGGGGGCAGACTCTGTTAGATATGGCTACACCTTC.

The chain has TRBV15 and TRBJ2-7, with 7 bases aligning to TRBD1. The CDR3 sequence is 16 residues long. The V and J ends lost 2 bases and 5 bases, in that order; junction bases with no gene match: 12. The germline CDR1 and CDR2 sequences are LNHNV and YYDKDF (reference sequence). The CDR3, as DNA: TGTGCCACCAGCAGATCTCCCGGGACAGCCGTGGACGAGCAGTACTTC. Translating it yields CATSRSPGTAVDEQYF.

The V call is TRBV29-1, the J call TRBJ2-3; 11 nucleotides agree with TRBD2. The CDR3 is 14 amino acids. The V gene end was trimmed by 8 bases and the J gene end by 0 bases; junction bases not matched to a gene: 4. From germline, CDR1 is SQVTM and CDR2 ANQGSEA. CDR3 residues: CSTRLAGSTDTQYF. The DNA for the CDR3 is TGCAGCACCAGACTAGCGGGGAGCACAGATACGCAGTATTTT.

The J gene is TRBJ1-2, the V gene TRBV6-6; D might be TRBD1 (5 bases). CDR1 and CDR2 (germline): MNHNY, SVGAGI (reference sequence). Trimming pared 4 bases from V and 12 bases from J, leaving 12 bases between. The CDR3 is made up of 11 amino acids. CDR3 nucleotide sequence: TGTGCCAGCAGTTCTCAGGGAGGAGACACCTTC. It yields the protein CASSSQGGDTF.

The chain carries TRBV9 and TRBJ2-1; 8 nucleotides line up with TRBD2. The CDR3 runs 14 residues. CDR1 and CDR2 (germline): SGDLS, YYNGEE. V shed 4 bases, J shed 9 bases, and the junction held 9 bases outside the gene matches. In DNA form, the CDR3 reads TGTGCCAGCAGCTCACCGGGGGGGCGTAGTGAGCAGTTCTTC. Amino acids: CASSSPGGRSEQFF.

CDR3 DNA sequence: TGCGCCAGCAGCGCCGGGACAGGGCGCTTCGGGCTGTTTTTT. This codes for CASSAGTGRFGLFF. V and J are TRBV4-3 and TRBJ1-4, with TRBD1 matching over 9 bases. CDR1 and CDR2 (germline): LGHNA, YSLEER. Germline trimming cut 5 bases from V and 14 bases from J; bases unmatched to any gene: 12. The CDR3 runs to 14 residues.

The genes are TRBV6-5 and TRBJ1-1; D may be TRBD1 (5 bases). The CDR3 is 14 amino acids. V dropped 0 bases and J dropped 5 bases, with 10 bases sitting between them. CDR1 is MNHEY, CDR2 SVGAGI, per germline. In DNA form, the CDR3 reads TGTGCCAGCAGTTACTCTATAGGGGATACTGAAGCTTTCTTT. Translated: CASSYSIGDTEAFF.

V usage is TRBV5-6 and J usage is TRBJ1-6, with TRBD1 matching over 7 bases. J lost 3 bases, V lost 2 bases, and 5 bases had no gene match. The CDR3 is 16 amino acids. Germline CDR1 is SGHDT and CDR2 is YYEEEE. DNA of the CDR3: TGTGCCAGCAGCTTTCGACAGGGCAACTATAATTCACCCCTCCACTTT. Amino acids: CASSFRQGNYNSPLHF.

This rearrangement joins TRBV4-2 to TRBJ2-5, with 7 bases identical to TRBD1. This CDR3 region has 14 residues. Looked up from germline, CDR1 is LGHNA and CDR2 is YNFKEQ. V gave up 3 bases and J gave up 2 bases; unmatched junction bases: 3. The CDR3 coding sequence is TGTGCCAGCAGCCAGACGGGACAGCAAGAGACCCAGTACTTC. Translating it yields CASSQTGQQETQYF.

The CDR3 region is CASESSGQGAREQYF. In DNA form, the CDR3 reads TGTGCCAGCGAATCCTCGGGACAGGGGGCTAGGGAGCAGTACTTC. The V and J genes are TRBV6-6 and TRBJ2-7, with 12 bases identical to TRBD1. V shed 8 bases and J 7 bases; nucleotides not matched to a gene: 12. The germline V gene has CDR1 MNHNY and CDR2 SVGAGI (reference sequence). The CDR3 runs to 15 residues.

Details on this clone: The germline gene is not matched at one end of the junction; a read error may be the cause. The genes are TRBV5-1 and TRBJ2-7, with TRBD1 matching 8 bases. Per the germline V gene, CDR1 is SGHRS and CDR2 is YFSETQ. The CDR3 is 15 amino acids. In DNA, the CDR3 is TGCGCCAGCAGCCCGAGGGGGCAGGGGGCGTACGGGCAGTACTTC. Translating it yields CASSPRGQGAYGQYF.

The J gene is TRBJ2-5, the V gene TRBV5-4, with TRBD1 identical over 7 bases. The CDR3 spans 15 residues. V dropped 4 bases and J dropped 1; count of bases not matched to a gene: 7. From germline, CDR1 is SGHNT and CDR2 YYREEE (reference sequence). CDR3 DNA sequence: TGTGCCAGCAGCCCCCGGGACAGACTCCAAGAGACCCAGTACTTC. This translates into CASSPRDRLQETQYF.

The chain joins TRBV6-5 to TRBJ2-7; 8 bases line up with TRBD2. The V gene end was trimmed by 5 bases and the J gene end by 2 bases; junction bases not matched to a gene: 8. The CDR3 has 15 amino acids. Looked up from germline, CDR1 is MNHEY and CDR2 is SVGAGI. The CDR3: CASSLIGGATYEQYF. The CDR3 DNA follows: TGTGCCAGCAGTCTTATCGGGGGGGCCACCTACGAGCAGTACTTC.

Worth noting for this clone: Different DNA sequences within this sample yield the same CDR3. J is TRBJ1-2 and V is TRBV1; no DNA check was done on the table's D call, TRBD1. TRBV1 is termed a pseudogene. The CDR3 spans 15 residues. CDR3 sequence: CTSSQEWDRGNGYTF. In nucleotides, the CDR3 is TGCACCAGCAGCCAAGAATGGGACAGGGGGAATGGCTACACCTTC.

This sequence joins TRBV7-3 and TRBJ2-1; 10 nucleotides match TRBD2. The V gene end was trimmed by 2 bases and the J gene end by 4 bases; junction bases not matched to a gene: 5. The length of the CDR3 is 16 residues. The germline V gene encodes CDR1 SGHTA and CDR2 FQGTGA. CDR3 DNA: TGTGCCAGCAGCTTACTTAGCGGGGGGATGTACAATGAGCAGTTCTTC. Translating gives CASSLLSGGMYNEQFF.

To note about this clone: Different DNA sequences within this sample yield the same CDR3. The rearrangement links TRBV19 to TRBJ1-6; D is ambiguous. Germline lookup yields CDR1 LNHDA and CDR2 SQIVND (reference sequence). The V end lost 5 bases, the J end lost 10 bases, and 12 bases lay between the germline ends. This CDR3 is 13 amino acids long. Here the CDR3 DNA reads TGTGCCAGTAGTCCTCTCCCTGGCTCACCCCTCCACTTT. Translating it yields CASSPLPGSPLHF. The full variable domain, in which reference TRBV19 and TRBJ1-6 provide the parts outside the CDR3, is DGGITQSPKYLFRKEGQNVTLSCEQNLNHDAMYWYRQDPGQGLRLIYYSQIVNDFQKGDIAEGYSVSREKKESFPLTVTSAQKNPTAFYLCASSPLPGSPLHFGNGTRLTVT.

The rearrangement uses TRBV7-3 and TRBJ2-7; 7 bases are shared with TRBD1. V lost 3 bases and J lost 7; bases outside the gene matches: 6. Per germline, CDR1 SGHTA and CDR2 FQGTGA. The length of the CDR3 is 13 residues. CDR3 amino acids: CASSFRQGPEQYF. Here the CDR3 DNA reads TGTGCCAGCAGCTTCAGACAGGGTCCGGAGCAGTACTTC.

This chain uses TRBV9 with TRBJ2-7, with 9 bases identical to TRBD2. Trimming removed 4 bases from V and 2 bases from J; junction bases left unmatched: 7. The CDR3 has 15 amino acids. Looked up from germline, CDR1 is SGDLS and CDR2 is YYNGEE. The CDR3 reads CASSPLAGGAYEQYF. The CDR3 DNA is TGTGCCAGCAGCCCCCTTGCGGGGGGGGCCTACGAGCAGTACTTC. The whole variable domain, remainder taken from reference TRBV9 and TRBJ2-7, is DSGVTQTPKHLITATGQRVTLRCSPRSGDLSVYWYQQSLDQGLQFLIQYYNGEERAKGNILERFSAQQFPDLHSELNLSSLELGDSALYFCASSPLAGGAYEQYFGPGTRLTVT.

This clone has a single count. The V and J genes are TRBV5-1 and TRBJ2-3, with D possibly matching TRBD2 (5 bases). In germline, CDR1 is SGHRS, CDR2 YFSETQ. V was shortened by 1 base and J by 2 bases, with 14 bases between the two germline ends. The CDR3 sequence is 16 residues long. The CDR3 loop reads CASSLSSPSYTDTQYF. The CDR3 DNA sequence: TGCGCCAGCAGCTTGTCTAGCCCTTCCTACACAGATACGCAGTATTTT.

The chain joins TRBV2 to TRBJ2-3; D gene unclear. Germline V CDR1 and CDR2: SNHLY, FYNNEI. The CDR3 sequence is 15 residues long. With 6 bases removed from V and 3 bases from J, the gap between germline ends came to 16 bases. CDR3 region: CASSARLGITDTQYF. The CDR3 coding sequence is TGTGCCAGCAGCGCTAGATTGGGTATAACAGATACGCAGTATTTT.

J is TRBJ2-3 and V is TRBV6-1; 8 bases match TRBD2. CDR1 and CDR2 from the germline V gene are MNHNS and SASEGT. The CDR3 extends over 17 amino acids. The junction had 7 bases not matched to a gene; V was cut back by 0 bases and J by 2 bases. The CDR3 sequence: CASSEARGGWTTDTQYF. As DNA, the CDR3 is TGTGCCAGCAGTGAAGCGCGCGGGGGGTGGACCACAGATACGCAGTATTTT.